The clone carrying this T cell receptor (beta chain) was detected only once. First-strand cDNA used TRAV- and TRBV-specific primers, covering alpha and beta chains. It was with a constant-region primer and a V-primer adapter that TCRs were amplified over about 19 PCR cycles. In TCRdb, the reads were re-called with MiXCR into one record per CDR3 protein. The data show about 14,000 distinct CDR3 sequences, with 49% seen just once and 3.7% held by the top ten. The sample comes from a study of low-dose radiotherapy and immunotherapy resistance in tumors. Study in general: Every two weeks patients got nivolumab 240 mg flat dose, plus ipilimumab 1 mg/kg every six weeks, intravenously.

Germline values: CDR1 SQVTM, CDR2 ANQGSEA. V gave up 6 bases and J gave up 3 bases; unmatched junction bases: 7. The CDR3 is 13 residues long. Low-dose radiotherapy and low-dose cyclophosphamide, together with aspirin, ipilimumab and nivolumab, were given to donors. The sequence came from a human donor with advanced metastatic prostate, ovarian, gallbladder or colorectal cancer (not recorded which). This table probably holds off-target reads from a library built for another chain. This chain joins TRBV29-1 and TRBJ2-7; 8 positions match TRBD1. The CDR3 sequence: CSVGRDRNYEQYF. The CDR3 bases are TGCAGCGTAGGGCGGGACAGGAACTACGAGCAGTACTTC.